This T cell receptor (beta chain) was sequenced in a study of blood T cells in healthy people across ages. Sample-barcoded 5' priming and a J-beta primer mix drove a second PCR of roughly 7 to 11 cycles. Carrying 12 random nucleotides, a template-switch adaptor labeled each individual cDNA molecule. TCRdb processed the 5' RACE reads anew with MiXCR; each CDR3 protein has one entry. The sample holds about 1.4 million distinct CDR3 sequences, approximately 63% seen once. Trimming cost V 3 bases and J 0 bases, with 12 bases left between them. Germline loops: CDR1 SGHTA, CDR2 FQGNSA. The CDR3 length is 15 residues. Study-wide results and caveats: The fall in TCR beta diversity per million T cells was roughly linear with age. Aged donors had fewer naive CD4+ cells and lower diversity than long-lived donors.

On this clonotype: The antigen is unknown.

This TCR derives from a man between 18 and 29 years old in good health. The chain combines TRBV7-2 with TRBJ2-7; D possibly corresponds to TRBD2 (5 bases). The sequencing sample was made of blood. The CDR3 sequence is CASSFGVSTSYEQYF. Here the CDR3 DNA reads TGTGCCAGCAGCTTCGGGGTCTCGACCTCCTACGAGCAGTACTTC.